Given below is one T cell receptor beta chain in context. Antigen unknown. This record comes from a study of a mutant IDH1 vaccine in newly diagnosed glioma. Study in general: There were eight vaccinations for patients, given in weeks 1, 3, 5, 7, 11, 15, 19 and 23. Vaccines were first given 4-6 weeks after radiotherapy alone, or with temozolomide cycles.

TCRdb's copy holds only in-frame clones and misses some; the assay was immunoSEQ multiplex PCR. The repertoire holds more than 50,000 clones, with 80% as singletons. Per the germline V gene, CDR1 is MNHEY and CDR2 is SMNVEV (reference sequence). Trimming stripped 6 bases from V and 0 bases from J, with 8 bases between. The CDR3 has 13 amino acids. The time point was: week 11, during vaccination. Every single dose of the vaccine, 300 ug of mutant IDH1 20-mer peptide, came with topical imiquimod. Overall study findings and caveats: A vaccine-induced immune response developed in approximately 94% of the patients. The authors found pseudoprogression apparently unrelated to changes in top peripheral T cell clonotypes.

The sample in question was PBMCs, obtained from a glioma patient whose treatment included an IDH1 peptide vaccine. This chain joins TRBV27 and TRBJ1-1; no clear D gene. This TCR came from a man in his forties or fifties with glioma. The CDR3 loop is CASRMGLNTEAFF. CDR3 DNA sequence: TGTGCCAGCAGAATGGGGTTGAACACTGAAGCTTTCTTT.